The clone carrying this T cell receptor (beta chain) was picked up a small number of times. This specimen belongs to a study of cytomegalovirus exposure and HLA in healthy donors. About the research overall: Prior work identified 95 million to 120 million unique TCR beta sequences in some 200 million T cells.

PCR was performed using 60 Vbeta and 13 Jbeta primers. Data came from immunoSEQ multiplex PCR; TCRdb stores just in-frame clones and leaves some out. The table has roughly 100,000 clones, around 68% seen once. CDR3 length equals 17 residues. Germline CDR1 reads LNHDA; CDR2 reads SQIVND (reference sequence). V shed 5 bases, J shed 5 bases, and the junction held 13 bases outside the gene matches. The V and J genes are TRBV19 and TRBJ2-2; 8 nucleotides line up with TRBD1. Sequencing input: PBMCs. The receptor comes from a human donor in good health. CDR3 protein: CASSLALDRVRTGELFF. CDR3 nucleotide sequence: TGTGCCAGTAGTTTAGCCCTGGACAGGGTGCGGACCGGGGAGCTGTTTTTT.